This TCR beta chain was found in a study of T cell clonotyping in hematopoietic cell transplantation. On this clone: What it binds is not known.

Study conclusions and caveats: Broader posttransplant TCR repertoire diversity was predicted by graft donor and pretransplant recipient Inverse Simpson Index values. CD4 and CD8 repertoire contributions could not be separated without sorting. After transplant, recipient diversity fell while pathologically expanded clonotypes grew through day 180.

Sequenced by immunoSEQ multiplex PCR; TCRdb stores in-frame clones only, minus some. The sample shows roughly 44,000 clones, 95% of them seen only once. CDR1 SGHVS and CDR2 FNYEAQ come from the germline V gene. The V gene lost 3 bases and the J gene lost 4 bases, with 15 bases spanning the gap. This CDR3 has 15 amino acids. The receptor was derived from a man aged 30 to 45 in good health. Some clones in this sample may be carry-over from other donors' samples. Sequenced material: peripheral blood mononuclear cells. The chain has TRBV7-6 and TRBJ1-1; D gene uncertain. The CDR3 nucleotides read TGTGCCAGCAGCTTGTCGGCGGATGAACTCACTGAAGCTTTCTTT. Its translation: CASSLSADELTEAFF.